This entry is about one TCR beta chain. Source study methods: By means of reference gene primer amplification, nucleated cell counts were estimated. TCRdb's table, derived via immunoSEQ multiplex PCR, lists solely in-frame clones and lacks some. V, J and clone size are those of that table, while D and trimming were read from the DNA. The table lists about 73,000 clones, 60% to 80% of them singletons. This specimen belongs to a study of blood T cell repertoires in COVID-19. Study context: The United States, Italy and Spain supplied acute and convalescent COVID-19 samples.

The trim removed 5 bases at V and 5 bases at J, leaving 8 bases unmatched. The CDR3 extends over 14 amino acids. Germline V lookup: CDR1 SGHTA, CDR2 FQGNSA. The chain has TRBV7-2 and TRBJ1-1, with 7 bases that match TRBD1. Sequencing used peripheral blood. The clonotype was recovered from a man aged 65-85 years with COVID-19, enrolled during active disease. CDR3 region: CASSLTGPGTEAFF. CDR3 coding DNA: TGTGCCAGCAGCCTGACAGGGCCGGGGACTGAAGCTTTCTTT. The full variable domain, its missing parts supplied by reference TRBV7-2 and TRBJ1-1, is GAGVSQSPSNKVTEKGKDVELRCDPISGHTALYWYRQSLGQGLEFLIYFQGNSAPDKSGLPSDRFSAERTGGSVSTLTIQRTQQEDSAVYLCASSLTGPGTEAFFGQGTRLTVV.